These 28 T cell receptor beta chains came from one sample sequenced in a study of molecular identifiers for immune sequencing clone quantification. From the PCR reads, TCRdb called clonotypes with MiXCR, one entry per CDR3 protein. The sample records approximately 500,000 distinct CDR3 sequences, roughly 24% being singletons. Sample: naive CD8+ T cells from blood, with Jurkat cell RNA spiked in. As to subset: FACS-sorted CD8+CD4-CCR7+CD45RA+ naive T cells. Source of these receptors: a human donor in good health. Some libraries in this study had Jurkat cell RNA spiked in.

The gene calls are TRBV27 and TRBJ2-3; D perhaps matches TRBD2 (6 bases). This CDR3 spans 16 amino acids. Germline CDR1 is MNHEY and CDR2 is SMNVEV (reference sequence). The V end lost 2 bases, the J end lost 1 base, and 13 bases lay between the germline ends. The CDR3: CASSLLAPLGTDTQYF. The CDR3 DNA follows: TGTGCCAGCAGTTTACTAGCGCCCCTGGGCACAGATACGCAGTATTTT.

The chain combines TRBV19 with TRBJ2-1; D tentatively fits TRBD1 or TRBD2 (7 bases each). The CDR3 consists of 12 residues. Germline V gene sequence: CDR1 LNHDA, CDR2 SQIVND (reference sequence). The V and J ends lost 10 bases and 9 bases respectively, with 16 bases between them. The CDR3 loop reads CATREGALEQFF. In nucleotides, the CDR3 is TGTGCCACCAGGGAGGGGGCACTTGAGCAGTTCTTC. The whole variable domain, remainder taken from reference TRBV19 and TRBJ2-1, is DGGITQSPKYLFRKEGQNVTLSCEQNLNHDAMYWYRQDPGQGLRLIYYSQIVNDFQKGDIAEGYSVSREKKESFPLTVTSAQKNPTAFYLCATREGALEQFFGPGTRLTVL.

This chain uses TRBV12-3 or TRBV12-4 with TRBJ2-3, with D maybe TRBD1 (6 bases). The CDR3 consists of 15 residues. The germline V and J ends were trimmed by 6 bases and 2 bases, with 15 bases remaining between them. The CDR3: CASRSGTFDTDTQYF. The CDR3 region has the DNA TGTGCCAGCAGATCCGGGACATTCGACACAGATACGCAGTATTTT.

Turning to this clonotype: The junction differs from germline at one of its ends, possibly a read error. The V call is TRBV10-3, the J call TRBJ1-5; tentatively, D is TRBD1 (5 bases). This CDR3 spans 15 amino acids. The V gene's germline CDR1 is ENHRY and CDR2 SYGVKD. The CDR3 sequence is CTISESKAGNQPQHF. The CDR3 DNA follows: TGTACCATCAGTGAGTCGAAGGCAGGGAATCAGCCCCAGCATTTT.

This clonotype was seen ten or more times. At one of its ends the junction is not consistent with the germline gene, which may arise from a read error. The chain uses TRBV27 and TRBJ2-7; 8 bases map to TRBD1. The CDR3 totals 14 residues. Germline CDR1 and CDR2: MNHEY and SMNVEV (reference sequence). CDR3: CASSLTGTGQEADF. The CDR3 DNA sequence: TGTGCCAGCAGTTTAACTGGAACGGGACAGGAGGCGGACTTC.

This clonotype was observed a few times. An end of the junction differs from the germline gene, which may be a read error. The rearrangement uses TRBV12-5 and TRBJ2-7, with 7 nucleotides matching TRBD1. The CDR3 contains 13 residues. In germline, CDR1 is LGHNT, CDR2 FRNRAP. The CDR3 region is CASGLTSGTEHYF. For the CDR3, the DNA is TGTGCTAGTGGTTTAACCTCCGGGACAGAGCATTACTTC.

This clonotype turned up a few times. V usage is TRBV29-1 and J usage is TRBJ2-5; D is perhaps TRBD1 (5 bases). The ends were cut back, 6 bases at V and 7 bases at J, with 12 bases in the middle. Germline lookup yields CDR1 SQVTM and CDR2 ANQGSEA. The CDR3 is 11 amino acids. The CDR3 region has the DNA TGCAGCGTCCAGGGTGCGGTGACCCAGTACTTC. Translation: CSVQGAVTQYF.

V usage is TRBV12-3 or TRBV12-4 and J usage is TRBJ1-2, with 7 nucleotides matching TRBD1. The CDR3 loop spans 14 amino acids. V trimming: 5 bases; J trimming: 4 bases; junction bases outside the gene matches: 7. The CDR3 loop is CASSTHGTVYGYTF. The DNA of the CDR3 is TGTGCCAGCAGTACTCACGGGACAGTCTATGGCTACACCTTC.

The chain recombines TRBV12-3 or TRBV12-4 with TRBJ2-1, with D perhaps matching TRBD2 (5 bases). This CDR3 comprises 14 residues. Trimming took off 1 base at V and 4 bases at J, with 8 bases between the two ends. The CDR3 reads CASSLGSGYNEQFF. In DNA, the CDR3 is TGTGCCAGCAGTTTAGGCTCGGGGTACAATGAGCAGTTCTTC.

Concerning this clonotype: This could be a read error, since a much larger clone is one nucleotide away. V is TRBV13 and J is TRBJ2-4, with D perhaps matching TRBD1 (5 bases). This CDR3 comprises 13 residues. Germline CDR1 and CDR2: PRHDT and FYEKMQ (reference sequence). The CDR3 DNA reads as TGTGCCAGCAGACGACAGTACAAATACATTCAGTACTTC. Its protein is CASRRQYKYIQYF.

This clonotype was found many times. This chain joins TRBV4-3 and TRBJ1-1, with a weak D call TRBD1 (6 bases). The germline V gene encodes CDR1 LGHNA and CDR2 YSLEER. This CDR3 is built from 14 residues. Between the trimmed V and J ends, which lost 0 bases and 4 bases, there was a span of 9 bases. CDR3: CASSQDGGPTEAFF. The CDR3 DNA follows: TGCGCCAGCAGCCAAGATGGGGGGCCCACTGAAGCTTTCTTT.

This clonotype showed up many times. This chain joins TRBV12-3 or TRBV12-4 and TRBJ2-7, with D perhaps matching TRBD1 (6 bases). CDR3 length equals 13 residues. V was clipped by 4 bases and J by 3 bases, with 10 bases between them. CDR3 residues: CASSWGLVYEQYF. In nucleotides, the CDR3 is TGTGCCAGCAGTTGGGGGCTTGTCTACGAGCAGTACTTC.

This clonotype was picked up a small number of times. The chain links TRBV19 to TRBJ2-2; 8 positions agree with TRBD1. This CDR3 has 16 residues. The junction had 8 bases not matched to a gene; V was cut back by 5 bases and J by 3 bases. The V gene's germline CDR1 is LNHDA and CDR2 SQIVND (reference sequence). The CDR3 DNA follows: TGTGCCAGTAGTTCGAGACAGGGGAGGTACACCGGGGAGCTGTTTTTT. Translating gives CASSSRQGRYTGELFF.

The CDR3 DNA reads TGTGCCAGCAGCTTAGAGCGTCCGGCGGAATACGAGCAGTACTTC. Amino acids: CASSLERPAEYEQYF. The chain joins TRBV11-2 to TRBJ2-7; no clear D gene. V gave up 0 bases and J gave up 4 bases, with 13 bases separating them. CDR1 SGHAT and CDR2 FQNNGV come from the germline V gene. This CDR3 has 15 residues. The full variable domain, with the rest looked up from reference TRBV11-2 and TRBJ2-7, is EAGVAQSPRYKIIEKRQSVAFWCNPISGHATLYWYQQILGQGPKLLIQFQNNGVVDDSQLPKDRFSAERLKGVDSTLKIQPAKLEDSAVYLCASSLERPAEYEQYFGPGTRLTVT.

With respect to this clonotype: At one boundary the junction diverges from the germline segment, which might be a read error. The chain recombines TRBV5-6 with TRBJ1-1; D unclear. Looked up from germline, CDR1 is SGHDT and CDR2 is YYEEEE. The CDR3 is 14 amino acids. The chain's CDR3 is CASCLGWTATEAFF. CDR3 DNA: TGTGCCAGCTGCTTGGGTTGGACCGCAACTGAAGCTTTCTTT.

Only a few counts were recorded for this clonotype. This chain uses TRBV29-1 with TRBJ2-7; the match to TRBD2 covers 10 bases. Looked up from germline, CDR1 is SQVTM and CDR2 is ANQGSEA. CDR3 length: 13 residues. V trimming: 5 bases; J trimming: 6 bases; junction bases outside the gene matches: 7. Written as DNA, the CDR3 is TGCAGCGTTCGTCTAGCGGGAGTTTCCGAGCAGTACTTC. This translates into CSVRLAGVSEQYF.

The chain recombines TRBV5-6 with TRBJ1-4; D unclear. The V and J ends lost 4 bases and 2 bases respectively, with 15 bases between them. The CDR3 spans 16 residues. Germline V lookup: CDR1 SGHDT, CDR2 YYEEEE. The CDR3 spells CASSPWVARTNEKLFF. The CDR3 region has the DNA TGTGCCAGCAGCCCCTGGGTGGCGAGGACTAATGAAAAACTGTTTTTT.

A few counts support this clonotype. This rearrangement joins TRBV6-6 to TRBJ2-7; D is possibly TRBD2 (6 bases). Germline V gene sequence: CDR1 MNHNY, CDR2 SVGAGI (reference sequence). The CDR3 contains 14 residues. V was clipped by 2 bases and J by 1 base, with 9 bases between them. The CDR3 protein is CASSYAGRSYEQYF. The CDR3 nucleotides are TGTGCCAGCAGTTACGCGGGGCGGTCCTACGAGCAGTACTTC.

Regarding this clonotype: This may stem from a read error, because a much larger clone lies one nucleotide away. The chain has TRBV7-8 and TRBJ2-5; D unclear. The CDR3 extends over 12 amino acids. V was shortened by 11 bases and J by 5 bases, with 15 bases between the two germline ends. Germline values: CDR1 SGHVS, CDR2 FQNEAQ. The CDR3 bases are TGTGCCGGCCCAGGCCCGTGGGAGACCCAGTACTTC. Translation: CAGPGPWETQYF.

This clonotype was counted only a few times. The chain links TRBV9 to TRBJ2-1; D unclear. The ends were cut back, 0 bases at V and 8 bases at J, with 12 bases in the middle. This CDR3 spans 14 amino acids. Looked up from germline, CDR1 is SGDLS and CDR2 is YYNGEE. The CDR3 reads CASSVEAAPYEQFF. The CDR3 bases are TGTGCCAGCAGCGTAGAGGCCGCCCCCTATGAGCAGTTCTTC.

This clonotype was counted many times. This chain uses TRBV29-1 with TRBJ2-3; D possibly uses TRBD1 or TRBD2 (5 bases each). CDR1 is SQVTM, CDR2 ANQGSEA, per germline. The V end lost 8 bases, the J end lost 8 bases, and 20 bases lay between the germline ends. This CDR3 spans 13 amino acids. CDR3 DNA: TGCAGCTCGCCAGCTCCCGCCGGGACTACGCAGTATTTT. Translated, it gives CSSPAPAGTTQYF.

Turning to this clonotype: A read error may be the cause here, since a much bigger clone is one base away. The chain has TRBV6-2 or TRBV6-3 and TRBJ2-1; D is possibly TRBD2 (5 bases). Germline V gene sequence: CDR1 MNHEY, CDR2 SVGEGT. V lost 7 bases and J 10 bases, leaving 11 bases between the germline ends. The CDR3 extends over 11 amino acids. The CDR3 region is CASILTGEQFF. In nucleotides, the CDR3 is TGTGCCAGCATCCTAACGGGAGAGCAGTTCTTC.

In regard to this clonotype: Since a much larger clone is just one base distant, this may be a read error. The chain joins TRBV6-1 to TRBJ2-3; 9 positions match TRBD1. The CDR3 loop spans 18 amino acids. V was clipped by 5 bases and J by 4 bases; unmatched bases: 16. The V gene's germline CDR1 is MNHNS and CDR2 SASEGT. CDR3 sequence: CASSPLPWTGDESDTQYF. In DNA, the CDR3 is TGTGCCAGCAGTCCCCTACCCTGGACAGGGGATGAGTCAGATACGCAGTATTTT.

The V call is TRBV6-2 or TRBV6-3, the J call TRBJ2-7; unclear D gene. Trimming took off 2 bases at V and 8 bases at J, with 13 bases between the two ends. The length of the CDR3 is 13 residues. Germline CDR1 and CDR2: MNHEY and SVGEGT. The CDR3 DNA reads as TGTGCCAGCAGTTACGGTTCGGGTTACAAGCAGTACTTC. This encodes CASSYGSGYKQYF.

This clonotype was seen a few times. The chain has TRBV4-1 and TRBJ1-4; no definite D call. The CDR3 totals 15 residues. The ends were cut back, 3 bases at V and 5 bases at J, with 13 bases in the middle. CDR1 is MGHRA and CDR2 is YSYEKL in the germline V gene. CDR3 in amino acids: CASSHSSGSNEKLFF. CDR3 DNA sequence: TGCGCCAGCAGCCATAGTTCGGGGTCAAATGAAAAACTGTTTTTT.

CDR3 nucleotide sequence: TGTGCCAGCATGGGACCTCCCACCTACGAGCAGTACTTC. This sequence encodes CASMGPPTYEQYF. The chain joins TRBV28 to TRBJ2-7; D tentatively fits TRBD1 or TRBD2 (5 bases each). The CDR3 is 13 amino acids. V lost 7 bases to trimming and J lost 2 bases, with 12 bases between them. Germline CDR1 MDHEN, CDR2 SYDVKM.

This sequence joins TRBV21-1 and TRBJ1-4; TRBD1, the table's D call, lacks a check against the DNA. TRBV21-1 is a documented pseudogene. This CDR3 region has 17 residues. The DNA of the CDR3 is TGTGCCAGCAGCGAAGTCGAGGGGTCGCATGCTAATGAAAAACTGTTTTTT. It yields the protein CASSEVEGSHANEKLFF.

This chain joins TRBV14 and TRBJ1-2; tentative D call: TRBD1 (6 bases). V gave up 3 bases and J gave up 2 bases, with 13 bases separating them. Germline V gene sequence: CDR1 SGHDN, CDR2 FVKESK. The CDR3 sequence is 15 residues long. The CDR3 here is CASSHPEGENYGYTF. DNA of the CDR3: TGTGCCAGCAGCCATCCAGAGGGGGAGAACTATGGCTACACCTTC.